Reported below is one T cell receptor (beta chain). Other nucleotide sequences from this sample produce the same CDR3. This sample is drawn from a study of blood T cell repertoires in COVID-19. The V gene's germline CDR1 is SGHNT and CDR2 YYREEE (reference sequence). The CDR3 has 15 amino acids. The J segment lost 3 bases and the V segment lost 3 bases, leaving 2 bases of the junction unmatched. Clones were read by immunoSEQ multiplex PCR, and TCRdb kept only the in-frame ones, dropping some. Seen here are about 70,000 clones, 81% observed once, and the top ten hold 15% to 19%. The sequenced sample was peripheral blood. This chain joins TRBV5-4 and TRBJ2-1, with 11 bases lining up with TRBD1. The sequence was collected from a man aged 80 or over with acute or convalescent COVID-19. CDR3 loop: CASSSGTGGYNEQFF. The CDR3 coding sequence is TGTGCCAGCAGCTCCGGGACAGGGGGCTACAATGAGCAGTTCTTC.